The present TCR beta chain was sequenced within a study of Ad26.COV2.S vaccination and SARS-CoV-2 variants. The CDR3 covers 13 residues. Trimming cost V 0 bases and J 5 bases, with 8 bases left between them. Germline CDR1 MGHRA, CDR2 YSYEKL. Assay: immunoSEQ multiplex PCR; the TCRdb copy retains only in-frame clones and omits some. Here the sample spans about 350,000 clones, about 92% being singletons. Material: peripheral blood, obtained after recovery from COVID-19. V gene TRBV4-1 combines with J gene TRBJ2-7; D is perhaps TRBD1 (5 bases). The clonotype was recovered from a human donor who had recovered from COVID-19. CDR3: CASSQDPRDEQYF. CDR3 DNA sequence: TGCGCCAGCAGCCAAGATCCCAGGGACGAGCAGTACTTC.